A selection of T cell receptor beta chains follows, all from one sample in a study of T cells in Graves' hyperthyroidism and ophthalmopathy. TCRdb re-called the multiplex PCR reads with MiXCR, one entry per CDR3 protein. The data contain some 300,000 distinct CDR3 sequences, roughly 13% of them singletons. The specimen was blood. The receptor source for this set is a woman between 25 and 40 years old with Graves' hyperthyroidism that later progressed to Graves' ophthalmopathy. Both conserved end residues are part of each CDR3. D genes are given only for firm matches. The size entry is marked missing in some rows and otherwise reads once, few, many or a size class.

V gene,clone size,J gene,D gene,CDR3 DNA,CDR3 protein
TRBV7-6,.,TRBJ2-1,TRBD2,TGTGCCAGCAGCTTAGGAGCGGGACTTTCCTACAATGAGCAGTTCTTC,CASSLGAGLSYNEQFF
TRBV27,few,TRBJ2-7,.,TGTGCCAGCAGTCTCCACCCCCAGGGGGGGAGAGAAGGGGAGCAGTACTTC,CASSLHPQGGREGEQYF
TRBV20-1,many,TRBJ2-1,TRBD2,TGCAGTGCTAGGTCACTAGCGGGGGACAATGAGCAGTTCTTC,CSARSLAGDNEQFF
TRBV29-1,.,TRBJ2-7,.,TGCAGCGTTGAAGGACATCGGGACGGACTCTCCTACGAGCAGTACTTC,CSVEGHRDGLSYEQYF
TRBV2,many,TRBJ2-1,TRBD2,TGTGCCAGCAGTGGTCATAGCGGGAGGGTCCTTGATGAGCAGTTCTTC,CASSGHSGRVLDEQFF
TRBV7-9,few,TRBJ2-7,.,TGTGCCAGCAGCCCACGGACAAAACCCTACGAGCAGTACTTC,CASSPRTKPYEQYF
TRBV30,many,TRBJ2-3,.,TGTGCCGGGGGAAGGGAAGATACGCAGTATTTT,CAGGREDTQYF
TRBV12-3/TRBV12-4,many,TRBJ1-3,.,TGTGCCAGCCCGTGGACAGATCGGACTGGAAACACCATATATTTT,CASPWTDRTGNTIYF
TRBV18,.,TRBJ2-5,TRBD1,TGTGCCAGCTCACCCCCGGGACAGGGGTTAGGGACCCAGTACTTC,CASSPPGQGLGTQYF
TRBV4-1,.,TRBJ1-5,.,TGCGCCAGCAGCCTGGAGGGCAGACTCAATCAGCCCCAGCATTTT,CASSLEGRLNQPQHF
TRBV29-1,many,TRBJ2-1,TRBD2,TGCAGCGTTTGGACTAGCGGGAAGGGTGAGCAGTTCTTC,CSVWTSGKGEQFF
TRBV29-1,many,TRBJ2-7,.,TGCAGCGTCAGCAGGGAATCCTACGAGCAGTACTTC,CSVSRESYEQYF
TRBV30,many,TRBJ2-1,TRBD2,TGTGCCTGGAAGGGACTAGCGGGAGAGCAGTTCTTC,CAWKGLAGEQFF
TRBV27,many,TRBJ1-5,.,TGTGCCAGCAGCCCCTTGGACACCAATCAGCCCCAGCATTTT,CASSPLDTNQPQHF
TRBV3-1,many,TRBJ1-5,.,TGTGCCAGCAGCCAAGGGAGCCAGAGCAATCAGCCCCAGCATTTT,CASSQGSQSNQPQHF
TRBV28,few,TRBJ2-1,TRBD2,TGTGCCAGCAGTCCCCCTCAGTGGGAGGGCCTTTTGGAATACAATGAGCAGTTCTTC,CASSPPQWEGLLEYNEQFF
TRBV6-2/TRBV6-3,many,TRBJ2-7,TRBD1,TGTGCCAGCAGTTCCCCACGGGACAGGGGCTACTACGAGCAGTACTTC,CASSSPRDRGYYEQYF
TRBV9,few,TRBJ1-6,.,TGTGCCAGCAGCGTAGGGGACTTAAATTCACCCCTCCACTTT,CASSVGDLNSPLHF
TRBV28,many,TRBJ1-1,.,TGTGCCACCATAGACGGCACTGAAGCTTTCTTT,CATIDGTEAFF
TRBV2,.,TRBJ1-2,.,TGTGCCAGCATGAAGCTAGACATCTATGGCTACACCTTC,CASMKLDIYGYTF
TRBV6-5,.,TRBJ2-1,TRBD1,TGTGCCAGCAGTTACTCGGCGGGACAGGGGGGGGCCTACAATGAGCAGTTCTTC,CASSYSAGQGGAYNEQFF
TRBV4-3,few,TRBJ2-5,TRBD2,TGCGCCAGCAGCCAAGGACTAGCGCCCTTCCAAGAGACCCAGTACTTC,CASSQGLAPFQETQYF
TRBV29-1,many,TRBJ1-2,.,TGCAGCGTTGACGAGGCAGGGCCGTCGGGCTATGGCTACACCTTC,CSVDEAGPSGYGYTF
TRBV5-1,many,TRBJ2-3,.,TGCGCCAGCAGCTTGATTAAGGACGGTAGCACAGATACGCAGTATTTT,CASSLIKDGSTDTQYF
TRBV2,.,TRBJ2-1,TRBD2,TGTGCCAGCAGTGAAGCGCGCGGGGGGGCTTACAATGAGCAGTTCTTC,CASSEARGGAYNEQFF
TRBV20-1,many,TRBJ2-7,.,TGCAGTGCTAGGTCTGCAAACTTCTACGAGCAGTACTTC,CSARSANFYEQYF
TRBV11-2,many,TRBJ1-2,.,TGTGCCAGCAGCCCCGGCAACTCTCGCGGCTACACCTTC,CASSPGNSRGYTF
TRBV7-2,many,TRBJ1-1,.,TGTGCCAGCAGCTTCCCAGGGGTGGCTTTCTTT,CASSFPGVAFF